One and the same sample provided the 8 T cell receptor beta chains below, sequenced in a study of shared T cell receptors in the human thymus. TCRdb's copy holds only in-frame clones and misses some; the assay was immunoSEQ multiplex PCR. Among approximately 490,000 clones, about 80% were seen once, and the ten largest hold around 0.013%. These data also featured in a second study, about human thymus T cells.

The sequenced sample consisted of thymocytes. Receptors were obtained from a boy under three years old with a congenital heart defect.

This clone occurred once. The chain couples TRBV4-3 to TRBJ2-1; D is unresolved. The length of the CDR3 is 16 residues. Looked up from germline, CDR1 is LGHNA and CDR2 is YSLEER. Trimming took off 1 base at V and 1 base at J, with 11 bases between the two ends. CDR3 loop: CASSQAPLRSYNEQFF. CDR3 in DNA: TGCGCCAGCAGCCAAGCACCGCTCCGGTCCTACAATGAGCAGTTCTTC.

CDR3: CASSSSRGSLDTFYGYTF. CDR3 nucleotides: TGTGCCAGCAGTTCCTCAAGGGGTTCCCTCGACACGTTCTATGGCTACACCTTC. V gene TRBV27 combines with J gene TRBJ1-2, with D perhaps TRBD1 (5 bases). With 4 bases removed from V and 4 bases from J, the gap between germline ends came to 25 bases. The CDR3 covers 18 residues. Germline V CDR1 and CDR2: MNHEY, SMNVEV (reference sequence).

CDR3 amino acids: CASSPLAECRRNEQFF. Here the CDR3 DNA reads TGCGCCAGCAGTCCACTAGCGGAGTGTCGGAGGAATGAGCAGTTCTTC. The gene calls are TRBV4-3 and TRBJ2-1; the match to TRBD2 covers 8 bases. The CDR3 consists of 16 residues. V lost 6 bases, J lost 7 bases, and 14 bases stayed unmatched. CDR1 is LGHNA, CDR2 YSLEER, per germline.

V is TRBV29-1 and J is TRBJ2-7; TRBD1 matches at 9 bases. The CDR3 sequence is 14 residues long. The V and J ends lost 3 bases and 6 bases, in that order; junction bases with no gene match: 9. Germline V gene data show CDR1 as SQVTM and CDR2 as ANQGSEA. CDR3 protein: CSVDYGTGLGEQYF. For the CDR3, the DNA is TGCAGCGTTGACTACGGGACAGGGCTGGGCGAGCAGTACTTC.

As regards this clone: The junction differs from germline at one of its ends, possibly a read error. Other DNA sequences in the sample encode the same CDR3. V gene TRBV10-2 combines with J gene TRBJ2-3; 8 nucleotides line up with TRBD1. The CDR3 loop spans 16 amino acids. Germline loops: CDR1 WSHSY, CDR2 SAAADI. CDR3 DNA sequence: TGCGCCAGCAGTGCACCAGGGGGCACGAGCACGGATACGCAGTATTTT. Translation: CASSAPGGTSTDTQYF.

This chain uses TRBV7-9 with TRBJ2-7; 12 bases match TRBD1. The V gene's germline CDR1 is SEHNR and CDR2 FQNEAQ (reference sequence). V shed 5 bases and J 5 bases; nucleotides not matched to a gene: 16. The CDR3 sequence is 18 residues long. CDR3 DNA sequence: TGTGCCAGCAGCGCCGACAGGGACAGGGGGCGAAGTACCCACGAGCAGTACTTC. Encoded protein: CASSADRDRGRSTHEQYF.

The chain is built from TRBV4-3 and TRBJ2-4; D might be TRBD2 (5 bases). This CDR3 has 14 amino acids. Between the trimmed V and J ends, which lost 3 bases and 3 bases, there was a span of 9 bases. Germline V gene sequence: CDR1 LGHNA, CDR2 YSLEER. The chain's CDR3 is CASSHGINKNIQYF. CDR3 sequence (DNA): TGCGCCAGCAGCCACGGGATTAACAAAAACATTCAGTACTTC.

The CDR3 DNA reads TGTGCCAGCAGTTTAACCGACAGGGAGACTGAAGCTTTCTTT. Translated: CASSLTDRETEAFF. The chain recombines TRBV28 with TRBJ1-1, with 7 nucleotides matching TRBD1. Germline CDR1 and CDR2: MDHEN and SYDVKM. V shed 2 bases, J shed 5 bases, and the junction held 5 bases outside the gene matches. The CDR3 has 14 residues.